Listed here is a single T cell receptor (beta chain). Its antigen remains unknown. The sample belongs to a study of cytomegalovirus exposure and HLA in healthy donors. Turning to the study itself: HLA-typed donors were the source of 83 million or so unique TCRs, which an early data release held. Study-wide results and caveats: Apparent HLA restriction characterized most CMV-associated TCR beta chains in a later analysis. TCR beta V segments were, for the most part, productive about 87% or about 30% of the time in an earlier analysis. Association with HLA alleles at 0.05 false discovery rate was found for roughly 17,000 TCR beta sequences in a later analysis.

The PCR employed 60 Vbeta primers together with 13 Jbeta primers. The table came from immunoSEQ multiplex PCR; TCRdb's copy has only in-frame clones and leaves some out. This sample has 100,000 to 150,000 clones, with 15% found just once. In germline, CDR1 is SGHDT, CDR2 YYEEEE. The trim removed 4 bases at V and 6 bases at J, leaving 10 bases unmatched. This CDR3 has 17 amino acids. This clonotype was obtained from a woman aged 18-29 years in good health and CMV-seronegative. The specimen sequenced was PBMCs. The chain couples TRBV5-6 to TRBJ2-1; TRBD2 matches 13 bases. The CDR3 nucleotides read TGTGCCAGCAGCCCTGAGCCGGGACTAGCGGGATTCAATGAGCAGTTCTTC. Its protein product is CASSPEPGLAGFNEQFF.